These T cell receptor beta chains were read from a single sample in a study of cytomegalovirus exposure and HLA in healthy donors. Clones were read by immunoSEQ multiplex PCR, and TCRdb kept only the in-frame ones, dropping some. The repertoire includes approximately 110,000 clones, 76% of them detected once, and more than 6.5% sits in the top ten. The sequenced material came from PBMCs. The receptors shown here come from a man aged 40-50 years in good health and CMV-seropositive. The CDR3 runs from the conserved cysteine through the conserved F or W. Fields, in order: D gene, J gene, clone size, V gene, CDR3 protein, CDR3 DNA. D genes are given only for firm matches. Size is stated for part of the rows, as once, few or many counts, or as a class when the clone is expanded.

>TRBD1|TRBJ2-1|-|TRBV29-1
CSVDEGRDRAFF
TGCAGCGTTGACGAGGGCCGGGACAGGGCGTTCTTC
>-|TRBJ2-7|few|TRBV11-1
CASSLTDKSSYEQYF
TGTGCCAGCAGCTTAACGGACAAGAGCTCCTACGAGCAGTACTTC
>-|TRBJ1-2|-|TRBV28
CASSNNPTGLYGYTF
TGTGCCAGCAGCAACAACCCTACAGGGCTCTATGGCTACACCTTC
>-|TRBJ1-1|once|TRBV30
CAWKRQSMNTEAFF
TGTGCCTGGAAGAGGCAATCTATGAACACTGAAGCTTTCTTT
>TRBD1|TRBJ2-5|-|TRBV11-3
CASSSRDRGIQTQYF
TGTGCCAGCAGCTCCCGGGACAGGGGTATTCAGACCCAGTACTTC
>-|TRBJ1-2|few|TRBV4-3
CASSQATGTFYTF
TGCGCCAGCAGCCAAGCTACCGGGACTTTCTACACCTTC
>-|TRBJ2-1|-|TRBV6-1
CASSEALGGQDNEQFF
TGTGCCAGCAGTGAAGCATTAGGGGGTCAGGACAATGAGCAGTTCTTC
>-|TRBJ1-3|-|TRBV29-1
CSVEGSADNPSGNTIYF
TGCAGCGTTGAAGGGTCAGCGGATAATCCCTCTGGAAACACCATATATTTT
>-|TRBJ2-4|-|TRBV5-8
CASRPTSLSIQYF
TGTGCCAGCAGACCTACTAGTTTGAGCATTCAGTACTTC
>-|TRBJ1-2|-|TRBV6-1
CASNWSGNYGYTF
TGTGCCAGCAATTGGTCGGGGAACTATGGCTACACCTTC
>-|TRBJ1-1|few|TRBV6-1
CASSLRDEAFF
TGTGCCAGCAGCCTTAGAGATGAAGCTTTCTTT
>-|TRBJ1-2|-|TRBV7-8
CASSLGEGGYTF
TGTGCCAGCAGCTTAGGGGAGGGTGGCTACACCTTC
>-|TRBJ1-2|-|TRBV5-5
CASSSGAGVYGYTF
TGTGCCAGCAGCTCCGGAGCGGGGGTCTATGGCTACACCTTC
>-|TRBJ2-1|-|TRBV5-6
CASSIGAQRRVF
TGTGCCAGCAGCATTGGGGCCCAGAGGAGGGTCTTC
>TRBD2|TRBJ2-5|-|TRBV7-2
CASTLGGIQETQYF
TGTGCCAGCACCTTGGGGGGGATTCAAGAGACCCAGTACTTC
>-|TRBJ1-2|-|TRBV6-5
CASSWGVSGNYGYTF
TGTGCCAGCAGTTGGGGCGTTTCAGGAAACTATGGCTACACCTTC
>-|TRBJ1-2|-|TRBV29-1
CSVGQVNYGYTF
TGCAGCGTTGGACAGGTGAACTATGGCTACACCTTC
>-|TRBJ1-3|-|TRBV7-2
CASTTFPGYSGNTIYF
TGTGCCAGCACCACGTTCCCGGGGTACTCTGGAAACACCATATATTTT
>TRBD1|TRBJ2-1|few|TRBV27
CASSAGTGGNNEQFF
TGTGCCAGCAGCGCCGGGACAGGGGGCAACAATGAGCAGTTCTTC
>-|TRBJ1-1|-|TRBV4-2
CASSQQGFRTEAFF
TGTGCCAGCAGCCAGCAGGGATTTCGGACTGAAGCTTTCTTT
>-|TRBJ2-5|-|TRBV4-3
CASSQDPHGMETQYF
TGCGCCAGCAGCCAAGACCCCCACGGGATGGAGACCCAGTACTTC
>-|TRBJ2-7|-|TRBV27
CASLGRTSYEQYF
TGTGCCAGCCTAGGACGGACATCCTACGAGCAGTACTTC
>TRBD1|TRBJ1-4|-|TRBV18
CASSNAGQGFNEKLFF
TGTGCCAGCTCAAACGCCGGACAGGGATTCAATGAAAAACTGTTTTTT
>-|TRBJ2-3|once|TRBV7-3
CASSSQSDTQYF
TGTGCCAGCAGCTCGCAGTCAGATACGCAGTATTTT
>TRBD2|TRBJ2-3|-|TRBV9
CASSVLASGGARTDTQYF
TGTGCCAGCAGCGTTTTGGCTAGCGGGGGGGCGCGCACAGATACGCAGTATTTT
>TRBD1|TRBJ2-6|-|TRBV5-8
CASSRGQGISGANVLTF
TGTGCCAGCAGCAGGGGACAGGGGATATCTGGGGCCAACGTCCTGACTTTC
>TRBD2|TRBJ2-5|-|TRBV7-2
CASRLAGGETQYF
TGTGCCAGTAGACTAGCGGGGGGAGAGACCCAGTACTTC
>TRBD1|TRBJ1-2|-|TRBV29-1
CSVGDRGGYGYTF
TGCAGCGTTGGGGACAGGGGGGGATATGGCTACACCTTC
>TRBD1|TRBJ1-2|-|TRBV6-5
CASSYSQGGAGYTF
TGTGCCAGCAGTTACTCACAGGGGGGCGCAGGCTACACCTTC
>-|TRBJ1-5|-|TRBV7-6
CASSFSDGGPQHF
TGTGCCAGCAGCTTTTCGGATGGAGGGCCCCAGCATTTT
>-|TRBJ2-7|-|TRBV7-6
CASSPRPTGVTYEQYF
TGTGCCAGCAGCCCCCGCCCAACGGGAGTGACCTACGAGCAGTACTTC
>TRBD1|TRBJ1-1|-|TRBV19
CASIHRTGVNTEAFF
TGTGCCAGTATCCACCGCACAGGGGTGAACACTGAAGCTTTCTTT
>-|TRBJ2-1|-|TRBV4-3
CASSQESGTRQNEQFF
TGCGCCAGCAGCCAAGAATCAGGGACAAGGCAGAATGAGCAGTTCTTC
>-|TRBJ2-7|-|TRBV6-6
CASRNPGLPSYEQYF
TGTGCCAGCAGAAATCCGGGACTCCCGAGCTACGAGCAGTACTTC
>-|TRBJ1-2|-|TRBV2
CASRDRESAF
TGTGCCAGCAGAGACCGGGAATCCGCCTTC
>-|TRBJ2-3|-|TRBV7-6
CASSSRGGLDTQYF
TGTGCCAGCAGCTCAAGGGGGGGGCTAGATACGCAGTATTTT
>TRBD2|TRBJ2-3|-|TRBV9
CASSVGASGGITDTQYF
TGTGCCAGCAGCGTAGGGGCTAGCGGGGGGATCACAGATACGCAGTATTTT
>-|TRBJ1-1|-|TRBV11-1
CASSPDETLTEAFF
TGTGCCAGCAGCCCCGACGAGACTCTCACTGAAGCTTTCTTT
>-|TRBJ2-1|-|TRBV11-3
CASSLGGVYNEQFF
TGTGCCAGCAGCTTAGGGGGGGTCTACAATGAGCAGTTCTTC
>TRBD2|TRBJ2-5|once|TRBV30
CAWSEGLAGETQYF
TGTGCCTGGAGTGAGGGACTAGCGGGAGAGACCCAGTACTTC
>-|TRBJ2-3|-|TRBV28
CASSFAGTPSTDTQYF
TGTGCCAGCAGTTTCGCGGGAACCCCTAGCACAGATACGCAGTATTTT